The T cell receptor (beta chain) under discussion was sequenced for a study of T cell responses to AZD1222 COVID-19 vaccine. TCRdb's copy holds only in-frame clones and misses some; the assay was immunoSEQ multiplex PCR. The sample lists 150,000 to 200,000 clones, over 85% occurring once. This CDR3 comprises 14 residues. Germline V lookup: CDR1 PRHDT, CDR2 FYEKMQ (reference sequence). V was clipped by 0 bases and J by 3 bases, with 9 bases between them. This receptor was obtained from an adult in good health. The starting material was peripheral blood, obtained on day 0 of AZD1222 vaccination. The chain couples TRBV13 to TRBJ2-7, with D perhaps TRBD1 (6 bases). CDR3 sequence reads: CASSLGDRIYEQYF. The CDR3 coding sequence is TGTGCCAGCAGCTTAGGGGACAGAATCTACGAGCAGTACTTC.